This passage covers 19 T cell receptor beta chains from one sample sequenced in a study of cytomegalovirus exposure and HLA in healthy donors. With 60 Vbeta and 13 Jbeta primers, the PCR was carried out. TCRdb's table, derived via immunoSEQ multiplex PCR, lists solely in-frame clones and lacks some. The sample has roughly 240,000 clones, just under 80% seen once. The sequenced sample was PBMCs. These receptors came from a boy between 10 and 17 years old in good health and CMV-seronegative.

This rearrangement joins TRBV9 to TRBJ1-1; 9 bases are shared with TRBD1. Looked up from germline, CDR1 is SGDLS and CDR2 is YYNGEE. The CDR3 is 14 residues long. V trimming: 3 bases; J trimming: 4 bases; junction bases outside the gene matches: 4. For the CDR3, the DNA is TGTGCCAGCAGCGACACAGGGGGCGGCACTGAAGCTTTCTTT. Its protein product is CASSDTGGGTEAFF.

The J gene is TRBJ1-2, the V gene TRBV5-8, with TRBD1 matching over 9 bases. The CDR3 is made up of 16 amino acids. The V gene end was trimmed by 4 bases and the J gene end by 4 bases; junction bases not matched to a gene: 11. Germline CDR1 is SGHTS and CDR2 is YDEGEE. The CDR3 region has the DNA TGTGCCAGCAGCCTTGACGGGACAGGGTTGAGCTATGGCTACACCTTC. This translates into CASSLDGTGLSYGYTF.

CDR3 bases: TGTGCCAGCAGTTTGAGGGAGTTAGCGTACGAGCAGTACTTC. This translates into CASSLRELAYEQYF. The chain combines TRBV27 with TRBJ2-7; weak D call: TRBD2 (5 bases). Trimming cost V 3 bases and J 4 bases, with 13 bases left between them. The CDR3 runs to 14 residues. Germline CDR1 is MNHEY and CDR2 is SMNVEV (reference sequence).

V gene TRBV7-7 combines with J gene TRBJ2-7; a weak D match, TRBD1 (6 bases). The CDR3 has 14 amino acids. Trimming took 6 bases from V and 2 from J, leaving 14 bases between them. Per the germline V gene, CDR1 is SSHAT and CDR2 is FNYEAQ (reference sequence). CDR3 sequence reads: CASSSNQGPYEQYF. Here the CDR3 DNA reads TGTGCCAGCAGTTCTAATCAGGGGCCCTACGAGCAGTACTTC.

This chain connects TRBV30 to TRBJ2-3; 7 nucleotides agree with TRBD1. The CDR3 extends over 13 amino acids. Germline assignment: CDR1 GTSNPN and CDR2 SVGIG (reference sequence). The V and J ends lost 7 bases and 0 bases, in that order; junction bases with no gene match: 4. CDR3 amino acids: CAFTGASTDTQYF. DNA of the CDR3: TGTGCCTTTACAGGGGCCAGCACAGATACGCAGTATTTT. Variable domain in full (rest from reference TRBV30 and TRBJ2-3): SQTIHQWPATLVQPVGSPLSLECTVEGTSNPNLYWYRQAAGRGLQLLFYSVGIGQISSEVPQNLSASRPQDRQFILSSKKLLLSDSGFYLCAFTGASTDTQYFGPGTRLTVL.

The CDR3 DNA sequence: TGTGCCTGGAGTGTACGTGGGAGCAGGGAGACCCAGTACTTC. Its translation is CAWSVRGSRETQYF. This chain connects TRBV30 to TRBJ2-5, with D perhaps matching TRBD2 (5 bases). V was cut by 0 bases and J by 5 bases, with 13 bases left in between. Germline CDR1 is GTSNPN and CDR2 is SVGIG (reference sequence). The CDR3 sequence is 14 residues long.

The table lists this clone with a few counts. CDR3 DNA sequence: TGCAGTATCCAGGGTAACTACGAGCAGTACTTC. Its translation: CSIQGNYEQYF. The chain joins TRBV20-1 to TRBJ2-7, with a weak D call TRBD1 (5 bases). In germline, CDR1 is DFQATT, CDR2 SNEGSKA (reference sequence). Trimming removed 8 bases from V and 3 bases from J, with 11 bases in between. The length of the CDR3 is 11 residues.

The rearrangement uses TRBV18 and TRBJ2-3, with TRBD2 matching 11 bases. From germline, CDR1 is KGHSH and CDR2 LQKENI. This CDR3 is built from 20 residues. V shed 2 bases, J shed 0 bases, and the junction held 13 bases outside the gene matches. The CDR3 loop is CASSPFASGGQITSTDTQYF. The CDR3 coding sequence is TGTGCCAGCTCACCATTTGCTAGCGGGGGGCAAATTACTAGCACAGATACGCAGTATTTT.

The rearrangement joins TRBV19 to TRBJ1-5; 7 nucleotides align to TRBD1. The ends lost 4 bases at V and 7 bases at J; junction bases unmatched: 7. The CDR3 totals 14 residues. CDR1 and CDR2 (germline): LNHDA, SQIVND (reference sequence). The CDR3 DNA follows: TGTGCCAGTAGTACAGGGGGTGAAGACCAGCCCCAGCATTTT. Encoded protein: CASSTGGEDQPQHF.

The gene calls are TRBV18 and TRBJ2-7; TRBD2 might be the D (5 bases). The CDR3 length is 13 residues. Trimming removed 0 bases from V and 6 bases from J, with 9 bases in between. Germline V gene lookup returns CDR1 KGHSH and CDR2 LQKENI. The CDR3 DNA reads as TGTGCCAGCTCACCACCGGAGGCTTCCGAGCAGTACTTC. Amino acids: CASSPPEASEQYF.

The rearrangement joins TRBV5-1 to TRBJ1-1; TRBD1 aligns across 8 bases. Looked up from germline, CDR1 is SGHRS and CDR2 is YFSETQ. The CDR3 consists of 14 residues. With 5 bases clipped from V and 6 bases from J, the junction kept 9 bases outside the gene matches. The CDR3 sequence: CASRWDRQFAEAFF. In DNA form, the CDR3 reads TGCGCCAGCAGGTGGGACAGGCAGTTCGCTGAAGCTTTCTTT.

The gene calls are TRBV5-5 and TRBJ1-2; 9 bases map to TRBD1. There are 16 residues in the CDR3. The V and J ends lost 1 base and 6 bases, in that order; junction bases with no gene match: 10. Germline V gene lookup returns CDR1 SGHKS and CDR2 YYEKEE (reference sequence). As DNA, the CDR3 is TGTGCCAGCAGCTTGCGTGGACAGGGGATGAGAGATGGCTACACCTTC. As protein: CASSLRGQGMRDGYTF.

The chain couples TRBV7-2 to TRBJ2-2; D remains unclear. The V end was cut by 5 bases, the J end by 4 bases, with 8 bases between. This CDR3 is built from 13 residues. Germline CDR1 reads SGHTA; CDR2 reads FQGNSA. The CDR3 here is CASSPQPTGELFF. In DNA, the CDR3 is TGTGCCAGCAGCCCACAGCCCACCGGGGAGCTGTTTTTT.

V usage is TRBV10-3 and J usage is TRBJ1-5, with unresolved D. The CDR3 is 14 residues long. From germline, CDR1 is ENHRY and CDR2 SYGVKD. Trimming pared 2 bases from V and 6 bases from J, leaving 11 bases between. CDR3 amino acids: CAISEEGWGQPQHF. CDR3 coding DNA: TGTGCCATCAGTGAGGAGGGATGGGGTCAGCCCCAGCATTTT.

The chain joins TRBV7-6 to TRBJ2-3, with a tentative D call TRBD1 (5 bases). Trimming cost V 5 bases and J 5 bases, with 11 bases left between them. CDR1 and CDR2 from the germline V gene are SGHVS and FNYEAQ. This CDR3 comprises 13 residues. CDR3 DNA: TGTGCCAGCAGCCTACTGCAGGGAGATACGCAGTATTTT. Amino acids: CASSLLQGDTQYF.

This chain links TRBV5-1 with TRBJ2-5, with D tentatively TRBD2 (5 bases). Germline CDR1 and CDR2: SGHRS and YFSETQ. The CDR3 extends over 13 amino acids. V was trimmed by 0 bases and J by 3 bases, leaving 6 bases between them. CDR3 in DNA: TGCGCCAGCAGCTTGGAAGCGGAAGAGACCCAGTACTTC. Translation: CASSLEAEETQYF.

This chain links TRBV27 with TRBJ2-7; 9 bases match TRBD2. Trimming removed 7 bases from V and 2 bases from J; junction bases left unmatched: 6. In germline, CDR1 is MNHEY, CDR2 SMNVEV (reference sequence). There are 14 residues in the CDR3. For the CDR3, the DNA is TGTGCCAGCAAATGGGCGGGAGGGCCCTACGAGCAGTACTTC. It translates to CASKWAGGPYEQYF.

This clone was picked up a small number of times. CDR3 loop: CAWGQGSGEKLFF. The CDR3 nucleotides are TGTGCCTGGGGACAGGGTTCCGGGGAAAAACTGTTTTTT. This chain uses TRBV5-4 with TRBJ1-4; the match to TRBD1 covers 9 bases. V shed 10 bases and J 8 bases; nucleotides not matched to a gene: 9. Germline V gene sequence: CDR1 SGHNT, CDR2 YYREEE (reference sequence). The CDR3 spans 13 residues.

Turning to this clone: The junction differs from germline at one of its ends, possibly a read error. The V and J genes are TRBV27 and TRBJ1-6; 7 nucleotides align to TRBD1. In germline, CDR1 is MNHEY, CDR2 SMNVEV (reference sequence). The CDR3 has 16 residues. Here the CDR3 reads CASSPDSQGYNPPLHF. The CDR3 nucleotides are TGTGCCAGCAGTCCCGATTCACAGGGGTATAATCCACCCCTCCACTTT.